Listed below are T cell receptor beta chains from one sample, sequenced in a study of shared clonotypes between healthy human individuals. This table comes from immunoSEQ multiplex PCR, and its TCRdb copy is limited to in-frame clones, with some not included. Among approximately 2.3 million clones listed, just over 90% were seen once. The source material was naive CD4+ T cells from PBMCs. The source is a man younger than 35 in good health. Some clones in this sample may be carry-over from other donors' samples. Both conserved end residues are trimmed from each CDR3.

v_call: TRBV6-6; j_call: TRBJ2-7; cdr3_aa: ASRRAGGVAYEQY
v_call: TRBV7-2; j_call: TRBJ1-4; cdr3_aa: ASSLALGKLF
v_call: TRBV5-1; j_call: TRBJ1-2; cdr3_aa: ASSLGSADWGGYT
v_call: TRBV4-3; j_call: TRBJ2-1; cdr3_aa: ASGAGDRGHEQF
v_call: TRBV5-4; j_call: TRBJ1-2; cdr3_aa: ASSFTGLNYGYT
v_call: TRBV6-5; j_call: TRBJ2-7; cdr3_aa: ASLTTAYEQY
v_call: TRBV27; j_call: TRBJ2-7; cdr3_aa: ASSFGTSFPYEQY
v_call: TRBV19; j_call: TRBJ1-2; cdr3_aa: ASSPGPANYGYT
v_call: TRBV9; j_call: TRBJ1-5; cdr3_aa: ASSVGGSNQPQH
v_call: TRBV28; j_call: TRBJ2-7; cdr3_aa: ASSLMTGAYEQY
v_call: TRBV7-2; j_call: TRBJ2-7; cdr3_aa: ASSPGGRGPSSYEQY
v_call: TRBV15; j_call: TRBJ2-1; cdr3_aa: ATSRELGRLRGNEQF
v_call: TRBV7-6; j_call: TRBJ2-2; cdr3_aa: ASSFRLADNTGELF
v_call: TRBV18; j_call: TRBJ2-1; cdr3_aa: ASSPSRYNEQF
v_call: TRBV5-4; j_call: TRBJ2-3; cdr3_aa: ASSLDGVSLMQY
v_call: TRBV29-1; j_call: TRBJ1-2; cdr3_aa: SVWALEDGYT
v_call: TRBV2; j_call: TRBJ1-1; cdr3_aa: ATRGNWDTEAF
v_call: TRBV19; j_call: TRBJ2-1; cdr3_aa: ASSIRSSSYNEQF
v_call: TRBV6-6; j_call: TRBJ2-3; cdr3_aa: ASSYSGTASNTQY
v_call: TRBV7-2; j_call: TRBJ1-4; cdr3_aa: ASSLAPAGGGILF
v_call: TRBV6-5; j_call: TRBJ1-5; cdr3_aa: ASSPVPGYVSQH
v_call: TRBV27; j_call: TRBJ2-1; cdr3_aa: ASSTRLGNLYNEQF
v_call: TRBV12-5; j_call: TRBJ2-5; cdr3_aa: ASQSSVQETQY
v_call: TRBV4-1; j_call: TRBJ1-1; cdr3_aa: ASSRGFNTEAF
v_call: TRBV7-9; j_call: TRBJ2-3; cdr3_aa: ASSPLGEPSGTDTQY
v_call: TRBV28; j_call: TRBJ2-7; cdr3_aa: ASSFRGGLFYEQY
v_call: TRBV9; j_call: TRBJ2-7; cdr3_aa: ASSVGGTSDYEQY
v_call: TRBV18; j_call: TRBJ2-1; cdr3_aa: ASSPGFYNEQF
v_call: TRBV29-1; j_call: TRBJ1-2; cdr3_aa: SVEEAESSGYT
v_call: TRBV6-1; j_call: TRBJ2-1; cdr3_aa: AGGRNYNEQF
v_call: TRBV4-1; j_call: TRBJ2-5; cdr3_aa: ASSQTTSEETQY